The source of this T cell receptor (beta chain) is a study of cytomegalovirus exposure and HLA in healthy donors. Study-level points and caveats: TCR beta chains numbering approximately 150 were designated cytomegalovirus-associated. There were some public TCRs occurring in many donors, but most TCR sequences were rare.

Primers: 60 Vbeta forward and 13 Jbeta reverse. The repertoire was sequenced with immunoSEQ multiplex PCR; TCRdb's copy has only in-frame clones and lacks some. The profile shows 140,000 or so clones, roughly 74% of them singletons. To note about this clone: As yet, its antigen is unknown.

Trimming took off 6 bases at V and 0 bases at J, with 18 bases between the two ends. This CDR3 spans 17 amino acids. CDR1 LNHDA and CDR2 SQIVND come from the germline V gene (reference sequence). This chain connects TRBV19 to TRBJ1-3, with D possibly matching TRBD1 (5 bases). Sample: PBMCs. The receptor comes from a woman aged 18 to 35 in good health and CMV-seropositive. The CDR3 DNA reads TGTGCCAGTAGCAGATTAGACAGCCCTAACTCTGGAAACACCATATATTTT. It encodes CASSRLDSPNSGNTIYF.